The rows below give T cell receptor beta chains drawn from one sample of a study of shared clonotypes between healthy human individuals. Repertoires were generated with immunoSEQ multiplex PCR, while TCRdb's copy carries only in-frame clones and drops some. The data show 2 million to 2.5 million clones, 85% to 95% seen once. The sample taken for sequencing was naive CD4+ T cells from PBMCs. The source is a man aged 18 to 30 in good health. Some clones in this sample may be carry-over from other donors' samples. The CDR3 runs from the conserved cysteine through the conserved F or W. D genes are given only for firm matches. Part of the rows lack a size; the others show once, few, many or a class for expanded clones.

v_gene,d_gene,j_gene,abundance,CDR3nt,CDR3aa
TRBV28,-,TRBJ1-1,-,TGTGCCAGCAGTTCCCAAACAACTGAAGCTTTCTTT,CASSSQTTEAFF
TRBV6-5,-,TRBJ2-6,-,TGTGCCAGCAGTTACCAACGGACCTCTGGGGCCAACGTCCTGACTTTC,CASSYQRTSGANVLTF
TRBV20-1,-,TRBJ2-1,-,TGCAGTGCTAGTAGATATGAGCAGTTCTTC,CSASRYEQFF
TRBV14,-,TRBJ2-1,-,TGTGCCAGCAGCCGCCTCGCCGGACAGACCAATGAGCAGTTCTTC,CASSRLAGQTNEQFF
TRBV7-8,-,TRBJ2-1,-,TGTGCCAGCAGCCCTACCAGCCGGTACAATGAGCAGTTCTTC,CASSPTSRYNEQFF
TRBV28,TRBD2,TRBJ2-7,-,TGTGCCAGCACCCGGGCCCCAGCGGGAGGACGCGAGCAGTACTTC,CASTRAPAGGREQYF
TRBV6-1,-,TRBJ1-5,-,TGTGCCAGCAGTGAAGCTCGGCCAGGGCATCAGCCCCAGCATTTT,CASSEARPGHQPQHF
TRBV19,-,TRBJ2-7,-,TGTGCCAGTAGTATGCGAGCCCCGAACCTCTACGAGCAGTACTTC,CASSMRAPNLYEQYF
TRBV28,TRBD2,TRBJ2-5,-,TGTGCCAGCAGCTCTAGCGGGAGAGGTCAAGAGACCCAGTACTTC,CASSSSGRGQETQYF
TRBV9,-,TRBJ1-5,once,TGTGCCAGCAGCTCAGTGGGGGGGAATCAGCCCCAGCATTTT,CASSSVGGNQPQHF
TRBV10-3,TRBD2,TRBJ2-3,once,TGTGCCATCAGTGGGGGGACTAGCCGACCTAGCACAGATACGCAGTATTTT,CAISGGTSRPSTDTQYF
TRBV27,-,TRBJ2-5,once,TGTGCCAGCAGTTTATCGGGGTCTTGGGGGCCTCTATTTCAAGAGACCCAGTACTTC,CASSLSGSWGPLFQETQYF
TRBV4-2,-,TRBJ1-5,-,TGTGCCAGCAGCCAAGAGCCGACCTATAGCAATCAGCCCCAGCATTTT,CASSQEPTYSNQPQHF
TRBV7-2,-,TRBJ2-2,-,TGTGCCAGCAGCACCGTTTCGAACACCGGGGAGCTGTTTTTT,CASSTVSNTGELFF
TRBV28,TRBD1,TRBJ2-7,once,TGTGCCAGCAGTGGGACAGGGGGCTCCTACGAGCAGTACTTC,CASSGTGGSYEQYF
TRBV7-8,-,TRBJ2-1,-,TGTGCCAGCAGCTTATCCTCCTGGAATGAGCAGTTCTTC,CASSLSSWNEQFF
TRBV18,-,TRBJ2-1,-,TGTGCCAGCTCACCCGCGAGTAATGAGCAGTTCTTC,CASSPASNEQFF
TRBV28,-,TRBJ1-1,-,TGTGCCAGCAGTTGGGGAACACTGGGAGCTTTCTTT,CASSWGTLGAFF
TRBV28,TRBD1,TRBJ1-5,-,TGTGCCAGCAGTTCGCCACGGGACAGAAGCCCTAAAGATCAGCCCCAGCATTTT,CASSSPRDRSPKDQPQHF
TRBV7-2,-,TRBJ1-1,-,TGTGCCAGCAGCTTAGGGGGGTTGGGGAACACTGAAGCTTTCTTT,CASSLGGLGNTEAFF
TRBV10-2,TRBD2,TRBJ2-6,-,TGCGCCACCCGGGCCGGGGGGGCCGGGGCCAACGTCCTGACTTTC,CATRAGGAGANVLTF
TRBV28,-,TRBJ1-2,-,TGTGCCAGCAGTTTAGCTGGGGGGGGTAACTATGGCTACACCTTC,CASSLAGGGNYGYTF
TRBV5-6,-,TRBJ1-5,-,TGTGCCAGCAGTTTTAGGAATCAGCCCCAGCATTTT,CASSFRNQPQHF
TRBV27,TRBD2,TRBJ2-3,-,TGTGCCAGCAGCTTATCGAAAACAGCGGGAGGGGGGACAGATACGCAGTATTTT,CASSLSKTAGGGTDTQYF
TRBV25-1,-,TRBJ1-2,-,TGTGCCAGCAGTGATTCCGGCGGGTCCCTAGGGGGTGGCTACACCTTC,CASSDSGGSLGGGYTF
TRBV5-4,TRBD1,TRBJ1-2,-,TGTGCCAGCAGCCCGACATCCCGACAGGGCGCATATGGCTACACCTTC,CASSPTSRQGAYGYTF
TRBV9,-,TRBJ2-1,-,TGTGCCAGCAGCGTAGGATGGGAGCGCTACAATGAGCAGTTCTTC,CASSVGWERYNEQFF
TRBV27,TRBD1,TRBJ1-2,-,TGTGCCAGCAGTTCAAGAGCAAGACAGGGACACTATGGCTACACCTTC,CASSSRARQGHYGYTF
TRBV21-1,-,TRBJ1-3,-,TGTGCCAGCAGCCCCACGCCGCAAACAGGGGACTCTGGAAACACCATATATTTT,CASSPTPQTGDSGNTIYF
TRBV6-6,TRBD2,TRBJ2-1,-,TGTGCCAGTGATAGCGGGAGGGTGTCCTACAATGAGCAGTTCTTC,CASDSGRVSYNEQFF
TRBV5-5,TRBD1,TRBJ1-4,-,TGTGCCAGCAGCACAGACAGGGCGTCTAATGAAAAACTGTTTTTT,CASSTDRASNEKLFF
TRBV9,TRBD2,TRBJ2-7,-,TGTGCCAGCAGCGCGACTAGCGGAGCTTACGAGCAGTACTTC,CASSATSGAYEQYF
TRBV5-4,-,TRBJ2-1,-,TGTGCCAGCAGCTTGGGCGTCGGGGGGCGCATCTACAATGAGCAGTTCTTC,CASSLGVGGRIYNEQFF
TRBV11-3,TRBD1,TRBJ2-2,-,TGTGCCAGCAGCCCACAGGGGAGCACCGGGGAGCTGTTTTTT,CASSPQGSTGELFF
TRBV9,TRBD2,TRBJ2-1,-,TGTGCCAGCAGCCCACGTAGCGGGAGTCTTACTGATGAGCAGTTCTTC,CASSPRSGSLTDEQFF
TRBV11-2,-,TRBJ2-7,-,TGTGCCAGCAGCCCCCGGAGGTCCTACGAGCAGTACTTC,CASSPRRSYEQYF
TRBV5-4,-,TRBJ1-1,few,TGTGCCAGCAGCTTGGACAGTAGTTACGCTGAAGCTTTCTTT,CASSLDSSYAEAFF